The 20 T cell receptor beta chains below come from one sample, sequenced in a study of T-cell reconstitution after alpha-beta-depleted transplantation in children. For TCRbeta, the library was prepared with unique molecular identifiers. Each CDR3 protein is one row after TCRdb ran MiXCR on the PCR reads. The sample shows about 610,000 distinct CDR3 sequences, 10% to 13% of them seen only once. Sequencing used PBMCs from the stem cell graft donor, obtained from the stem cell graft. Every receptor here comes from a human donor who donated a stem cell graft to a child with acute myeloid leukemia.

This clonotype has just a few counts. The V call is TRBV12-3 or TRBV12-4, the J call TRBJ1-2; 9 bases align to TRBD1. Trimming at V came to 6 bases and at J to 8 bases, leaving 7 bases not matched to a gene. The CDR3 runs 13 residues. The CDR3 DNA sequence: TGTGCCAGCAGCGAGAACAGGGGGCTCGGCTACACCTTC. Amino acid sequence: CASSENRGLGYTF.

This clonotype was observed a few times. The chain joins TRBV12-3 or TRBV12-4 to TRBJ2-1, with unresolved D. V lost 2 bases and J 5 bases, leaving 7 bases between the germline ends. The CDR3 extends over 13 amino acids. The CDR3 DNA reads TGTGCCAGCAGTTTAAACATAGACAATGAGCAGTTCTTC. This encodes CASSLNIDNEQFF.

Here the CDR3 DNA reads TGTGCCTGGAGTTTACTAGCGGCATCCTACGAGCAGTACTTC. Translating it yields CAWSLLAASYEQYF. V is TRBV30 and J is TRBJ2-7, with 8 nucleotides matching TRBD2. CDR3 length equals 14 residues. Germline assignment: CDR1 GTSNPN and CDR2 SVGIG (reference sequence). The ends lost 2 bases at V and 1 base at J; junction bases unmatched: 4.

In this sample, this clonotype turned up many times. V and J are TRBV12-3 or TRBV12-4 and TRBJ1-2; no clear D gene. The V end was cut by 5 bases, the J end by 2 bases, with 3 bases between. CDR3 length equals 11 residues. CDR3 protein: CASSHNYGYTF. CDR3 DNA sequence: TGTGCCAGCAGTCACAACTATGGCTACACCTTC.

V and J are TRBV5-1 and TRBJ2-5; no firm D call. The CDR3 extends over 15 amino acids. Germline loops: CDR1 SGHRS, CDR2 YFSETQ. Trimming took off 0 bases at V and 5 bases at J, with 14 bases between the two ends. The CDR3 here is CASSLGSYEMETQYF. Written as DNA, the CDR3 is TGCGCCAGCAGCTTGGGCTCGTATGAGATGGAGACCCAGTACTTC.

This clonotype occurred a few times. In nucleotides, the CDR3 is TGCGCCAGCAGCCAGATAAGACAGCCCCAAGAGACCCAGTACTTC. Its protein is CASSQIRQPQETQYF. The chain combines TRBV4-3 with TRBJ2-5; D is possibly TRBD1 (5 bases). V shed 3 bases and J shed 1 base, with 12 bases lying between them. The CDR3 has 15 residues. CDR1 is LGHNA and CDR2 is YSLEER in the germline V gene.

This clonotype has more than one count but fewer than ten. This chain connects TRBV7-3 to TRBJ2-2; possible D gene TRBD2, 5 bases. The germline gives CDR1 SGHTA, CDR2 FQGTGA. This CDR3 region has 17 residues. V was cut by 0 bases and J by 2 bases, with 13 bases left in between. The CDR3 nucleotides are TGTGCCAGCAGCTTAACAATGCTAGCCGGAAACACCGGGGAGCTGTTTTTT. Translated, it gives CASSLTMLAGNTGELFF.

This clonotype came up a few times. The chain links TRBV5-5 to TRBJ1-6; D might be TRBD1 (5 bases). With 4 bases removed from V and 8 bases from J, the gap between germline ends came to 16 bases. CDR1 is SGHKS and CDR2 is YYEKEE in the germline V gene (reference sequence). CDR3 size: 15 residues. The CDR3 DNA is TGTGCCAGCAGCCCAGGGATTTGGGGGGATTCACCCCTCCACTTT. Translated, it gives CASSPGIWGDSPLHF. Full variable domain (missing parts from reference TRBV5-5 and TRBJ1-6): DAGVTQSPTHLIKTRGQQVTLRCSPISGHKSVSWYQQVLGQGPQFIFQYYEKEERGRGNFPDRFSARQFPNYSSELNVNALLLGDSALYLCASSPGIWGDSPLHFGNGTRLTVT.

The chain couples TRBV15 to TRBJ1-5; no clear D. The germline V and J ends were trimmed by 1 base and 9 bases, with 13 bases remaining between them. The germline V gene has CDR1 LNHNV and CDR2 YYDKDF (reference sequence). The CDR3 runs to 14 residues. The CDR3, as DNA: TGTGCCACCAGCAGAGCCACCTCGAATTTGCCCCAGCATTTT. This translates into CATSRATSNLPQHF.

This clonotype was observed a handful of times. Here the CDR3 DNA reads TGCAGTGCTAATTTATATACGAACTATGGCTACACCTTC. Protein product: CSANLYTNYGYTF. The rearrangement uses TRBV20-1 and TRBJ1-2; D remains ambiguous. The ends were cut back, 4 bases at V and 2 bases at J, with 11 bases in the middle. The CDR3 length is 13 residues. Germline lookup yields CDR1 DFQATT and CDR2 SNEGSKA (reference sequence).

This clonotype turned up a few times. At one boundary the junction diverges from the germline segment, which might be a read error. J is TRBJ2-5 and V is TRBV7-7; D remains unclear. The germline V gene encodes CDR1 SSHAT and CDR2 FNYEAQ (reference sequence). The CDR3 runs to 15 residues. The CDR3 here is CASSLVGAMGETQYF. As DNA, the CDR3 is TGTGCTAGCAGCTTAGTCGGAGCCATGGGAGAGACCCAGTACTTC.

The chain couples TRBV23-1 to TRBJ1-1; no clear D gene. TRBV23-1 is an ORF, and what it does is uncertain. The germline V and J ends were trimmed by 0 bases and 3 bases, with 11 bases remaining between them. CDR3 length: 15 residues. The CDR3 spells CASSQSSGQDTEAFF. The CDR3 DNA is TGCGCCAGCAGTCAATCGTCAGGTCAGGACACTGAAGCTTTCTTT.

Only one count was recorded for this clonotype. This chain joins TRBV9 and TRBJ2-7, with D uncertain. The germline gives CDR1 SGDLS, CDR2 YYNGEE. There are 13 residues in the CDR3. Trimming removed 0 bases at V and 6 bases at J, with 10 bases between. The CDR3 nucleotides are TGTGCCAGCAGCGTAGTCGGTAGCAGCGAGCAGTACTTC. Its translation: CASSVVGSSEQYF.

J is TRBJ2-5 and V is TRBV25-1; 9 bases agree with TRBD2. This CDR3 spans 19 amino acids. The trim removed 3 bases at V and 3 bases at J, leaving 17 bases unmatched. Germline V gene data show CDR1 as MGHDK and CDR2 as SYGVNS. The CDR3 reads CASSEACVRSGRPEETQYF. CDR3 DNA: TGTGCCAGCAGTGAGGCGTGTGTTAGGAGCGGGAGGCCGGAAGAGACCCAGTACTTC.

This clonotype was observed many times. This sequence joins TRBV12-3 or TRBV12-4 and TRBJ2-3; no reliable D call. The V and J ends lost 5 bases and 2 bases respectively, with 14 bases between them. The CDR3 is 15 residues long. The CDR3 loop is CASSARKFPTDTQYF. The DNA for the CDR3 is TGTGCCAGCAGTGCAAGGAAATTCCCCACAGATACGCAGTATTTT.

CDR3 in amino acids: CASSPLQGQTYEQYF. CDR3 DNA: TGTGCCAGCTCACCCCTACAGGGACAAACTTACGAGCAGTACTTC. This chain links TRBV18 with TRBJ2-7; TRBD1 might be the D (6 bases). Germline CDR1 KGHSH, CDR2 LQKENI. The ends were cut back, 3 bases at V and 4 bases at J, with 16 bases in the middle. This CDR3 has 15 amino acids.

The table lists this clonotype with a few counts. The rearrangement joins TRBV6-2 or TRBV6-3 to TRBJ2-7, with D uncertain. The germline gives CDR1 MNHEY, CDR2 SVGEGT. This CDR3 spans 15 amino acids. V was shortened by 6 bases and J by 2 bases, with 17 bases between the two germline ends. CDR3 sequence reads: CASSLPAVSTYEQYF. Written as DNA, the CDR3 is TGTGCCAGCAGCCTCCCGGCGGTCAGTACCTACGAGCAGTACTTC.

This clonotype was picked up many times. The CDR3 DNA is TGCGCCAGCAGCGGTACGGGGGCCGGGGAGCTGTTTTTT. Protein: CASSGTGAGELFF. The chain couples TRBV5-1 to TRBJ2-2; weak D call: TRBD2 (6 bases). The germline V gene has CDR1 SGHRS and CDR2 YFSETQ. The CDR3 sequence is 13 residues long. V lost 4 bases and J lost 6, with 10 bases in between.

This clonotype occurred many times. The chain uses TRBV29-1 and TRBJ2-5; D is uncertain. The V end was cut by 0 bases, the J end by 7 bases, with 12 bases between. Germline-derived CDR1 and CDR2 are SQVTM and ANQGSEA. The CDR3 has 13 amino acids. CDR3 in amino acids: CSVEDWEKGTQYF. DNA for the CDR3: TGCAGCGTTGAAGATTGGGAAAAAGGGACCCAGTACTTC.

The V and J genes are TRBV7-9 and TRBJ2-4; TRBD1 matches at 7 bases. The germline V gene has CDR1 SEHNR and CDR2 FQNEAQ (reference sequence). Trimming cost V 5 bases and J 9 bases; bases outside gene matches: 4. The CDR3 extends over 12 amino acids. The CDR3 nucleotides read TGTGCCAGCAGCCAGGGACAGCTCATTCAGTACTTC. This gives the protein CASSQGQLIQYF.